Presented here are 5 T cell receptor beta chains from one specimen sequenced in a study of T cell responses to AZD1222 COVID-19 vaccine. Using immunoSEQ multiplex PCR, the repertoire was profiled, and TCRdb retains in-frame clones only, with some absent. The sample shows around 130,000 clones, roughly 93% of them seen only once. The specimen comprised peripheral blood, sampled on day 0 of AZD1222 vaccination. The receptors were gathered from an adult in good health.

The rearrangement links TRBV7-9 to TRBJ2-7, with unresolved D. Germline CDR1 is SEHNR and CDR2 is FQNEAQ (reference sequence). The CDR3 loop spans 12 amino acids. V lost 5 bases, J lost 1 base, and 6 bases lay in between. The CDR3 protein is CASSPRSYEQYF. CDR3 coding DNA: TGTGCCAGCAGCCCGCGTTCCTACGAGCAGTACTTC. Filled out from reference TRBV7-9 and TRBJ2-7, the complete variable domain reads DTGVSQNPRHKITKRGQNVTFRCDPISEHNRLYWYRQTLGQGPEFLTYFQNEAQLEKSRLLSDRFSAERPKGSFSTLEIQRTEQGDSAMYLCASSPRSYEQYFGPGTRLTVT.

The CDR3 coding sequence is TGTGCCAGTGGTGGCCCTCCCGGGACCAGGGATGAGACCCAGTACTTC. This codes for CASGGPPGTRDETQYF. The chain employs TRBV2 and TRBJ2-5, with D tentatively TRBD1 or TRBD2 (5 bases each). V gave up 9 bases and J gave up 5 bases, with 25 bases separating them. Germline CDR1 reads SNHLY; CDR2 reads FYNNEI. This CDR3 is 16 amino acids long.

V and J are TRBV5-6 and TRBJ1-3; 7 bases are a match to TRBD1. There are 18 residues in the CDR3. CDR1 and CDR2 (germline): SGHDT, YYEEEE. The V segment lost 1 base and the J segment 0 bases; nucleotides outside the gene matches: 10. Here the CDR3 reads CASSLSLGQRNSGNTIYF. The CDR3 region has the DNA TGTGCCAGCAGCTTGAGTTTGGGACAGAGAAACTCTGGAAACACCATATATTTT.

The rearrangement uses TRBV27 and TRBJ2-1; 7 bases are shared with TRBD2. V dropped 5 bases and J dropped 6; count of bases not matched to a gene: 4. The CDR3 has 13 amino acids. Germline assignment: CDR1 MNHEY and CDR2 SMNVEV (reference sequence). CDR3 bases: TGTGCCAGCAGTGATACTAGCGCCAATGAGCAGTTCTTC. Protein product: CASSDTSANEQFF.

The V and J genes are TRBV21-1 and TRBJ1-1; TRBD1 was called by the table and not checked on the DNA. TRBV21-1 is a known pseudogene. CDR3 size: 15 residues. The CDR3 sequence: CASARGQGMNTEAFF. In DNA, the CDR3 is TGTGCCAGCGCCCGGGGACAGGGAATGAACACTGAAGCTTTCTTT.